This TCR beta chain comes out of a study of cytomegalovirus exposure and HLA in healthy donors. Of note for this clone: No antigen is known for it. Other DNA sequences within the sample encode an identical CDR3.

Per the germline V gene, CDR1 is MNHEY and CDR2 is SMNVEV (reference sequence). V lost 5 bases to trimming and J lost 0 bases, with 11 bases between them. The CDR3 runs to 15 residues. Study-level points and caveats: Specificity for CMV antigens was confirmed in vitro for a few of the CMV-associated chains. A further, later analysis showed that HLA-associated TCR beta chains (compared with equally common others) were more clonally expanded.

The PCR contained 60 Vbeta and 13 Jbeta primers. Clones were read by immunoSEQ multiplex PCR, and TCRdb kept only the in-frame ones, dropping some. The sample includes under 95,000 clones, 6% to 9% seen only once; the top ten take 2.3%. The sequencing input was PBMCs. This clonotype originated in a man aged 45-65 years in good health and CMV-seronegative. The chain has TRBV27 and TRBJ1-5; D perhaps matches TRBD1 (6 bases). The CDR3 sequence: CASSPHRASNQPQHF. The CDR3 coding sequence is TGTGCCAGCAGTCCCCACAGGGCTAGCAATCAGCCCCAGCATTTT.